Sequencing of this TCR beta chain was carried out in a study of identical twins. General study points: The study based its conclusions on cross-sectional statistical analysis and did not follow the same donors. Analyses based on zero insertions could be partly confounded by invariant MAIT and iNKT cells.

This clonotype was seen a handful of times. Its matching antigen is unknown. A universal primer site was incorporated via template switching, and the cDNA contained unique molecular identifiers. TCRdb independently ran MiXCR on the 5' RACE reads; one entry per CDR3 protein. The sample holds fewer than 450,000 distinct CDR3 sequences; roughly 9% are singletons and the top ten take 8% to 10%. The receptor comes from a woman in her forties or fifties in good health. Sequences were obtained from naive T cells sorted from blood.

CDR3 coding DNA: TGTGCCAGTAGTATCTATTTCACTAGCGCGTCCTACGAGCAGTACTTC. It translates to CASSIYFTSASYEQYF. The rearrangement uses TRBV19 and TRBJ2-7; 7 bases are a match to TRBD2. Germline V gene sequence: CDR1 LNHDA, CDR2 SQIVND (reference sequence). The ends lost 3 bases at V and 1 base at J; junction bases unmatched: 9. The CDR3 loop spans 16 amino acids.